There are a few counts of the clone carrying this T cell receptor beta chain. Sequencing used immunoSEQ multiplex PCR; TCRdb keeps in-frame clones, though not all of them. The sample includes some 70,000 clones, roughly nine tenths of them seen just once. CDR3 length: 17 amino acids. J was trimmed by 5 bases and V by 0 bases; bases with no gene match: 8. Germline V gene sequence: CDR1 LGHNA, CDR2 YSLEER. The data belong to a study of technical replicates of blood from a handful of donors. The chain couples TRBV4-3 to TRBJ2-1, with 9 bases aligning to TRBD2. This sequence was found in a human donor in good health. Some clones in this sample may be carry-over from other donors' samples. The sequenced sample was PBMCs. The DNA for the CDR3 is TGCGCCAGCAGCCAAGATTGGTTGCGGGGGGGCGACAATGAGCAGTTCTTC. Translating it yields CASSQDWLRGGDNEQFF.